A selection of T cell receptor beta chains follows, all from one sample in a study of blood T cell repertoires in COVID-19. Assay used: immunoSEQ multiplex PCR; TCRdb lists only in-frame clones, some missing. The data contain about 160,000 clones, just under 90% of them seen just once; the ten biggest clones take up 9% to 12%. The sample was peripheral blood. The receptors stem from a woman between 65 and 79 years old with COVID-19, enrolled during active disease. Each CDR3 is given with its conserved first and last residue. D genes are given only for firm matches. Not every row has a clone size; where given, it reads once, few, many or a size class.

J gene	D gene	clone size	V gene	CDR3 protein	CDR3 DNA
TRBJ1-4	NA	NA	TRBV5-1	CASGLLPGIPNEKLFF	TGCGCCAGCGGACTACTACCGGGTATCCCTAATGAAAAACTGTTTTTT
TRBJ2-2	TRBD1	NA	TRBV6-5	CASSLTGANTGELFF	TGTGCCAGTTCGCTGACAGGGGCGAACACCGGGGAGCTGTTTTTT
TRBJ1-2	NA	NA	TRBV10-3	CAISESTGGGGYTF	TGTGCCATCAGTGAGTCGACGGGGGGTGGTGGCTACACCTTC
TRBJ2-5	NA	once	TRBV4-2	CASSQDFRPGQIYF	TGTGCCAGCAGCCAAGACTTTCGCCCCGGTCAAATTTACTTC
TRBJ1-1	NA	NA	TRBV7-9	CASSLLSMLNTEAFF	TGTGCCAGCAGCTTATTGAGCATGCTAAACACTGAAGCTTTCTTT
TRBJ2-7	NA	NA	TRBV14	CASSQYPGRQYF	TGTGCCAGCAGCCAATATCCAGGGCGACAGTACTTC
TRBJ2-3	TRBD2	once	TRBV4-1	CASSQETSGGHSTDTQYF	TGCGCCAGCAGCCAAGAGACTAGCGGGGGTCATAGCACAGATACGCAGTATTTT
TRBJ1-5	NA	NA	TRBV20-1	CSASRPGGGPRNQPQHF	TGCAGTGCTAGTCGACCCGGGGGGGGGCCAAGAAATCAGCCCCAGCATTTT
TRBJ1-4	NA	NA	TRBV7-9	CASSLQTRVEKLFF	TGTGCCAGCAGCTTACAGACACGTGTTGAAAAACTGTTTTTT
TRBJ1-5	TRBD1	NA	TRBV19	CASSSQGAREWINQPQHF	TGTGCCAGTAGTTCGCAGGGGGCACGAGAATGGATCAATCAGCCCCAGCATTTT
TRBJ1-1	TRBD1	once	TRBV7-9	CASSLGQGYTEAFF	TGTGCCAGCAGCCTGGGACAGGGGTACACTGAAGCTTTCTTT
TRBJ1-1	NA	NA	TRBV3-1/TRBV3-2	CASSLGGGAPEAFF	TGTGCCAGCAGCCTCGGAGGGGGGGCGCCTGAAGCTTTCTTT
TRBJ1-3	NA	NA	TRBV30	CAWSVGGTGNTIYF	TGTGCCTGGAGTGTAGGAGGAACTGGAAACACCATATATTTT
TRBJ1-1	TRBD1	NA	TRBV7-8	CASSTRTGDNTEAFF	TGTGCCAGCAGCACCCGGACAGGAGATAACACTGAAGCTTTCTTT
TRBJ2-7	TRBD1	NA	TRBV4-1	CASSQERGRTEQYF	TGCGCCAGCAGCCAAGAAAGGGGGCGGACAGAGCAGTACTTC
TRBJ1-2	TRBD1	NA	TRBV2	CASRRGQGAPIYGYTF	TGTGCCAGCAGGAGGGGACAGGGCGCACCTATCTATGGCTACACCTTC
TRBJ1-2	TRBD1	NA	TRBV9	CASSARPTGKTYGYTF	TGTGCCAGCAGCGCCCGGCCGACAGGGAAAACCTATGGCTACACCTTC
TRBJ2-2	TRBD1	NA	TRBV7-8	CATKDRGRDTGELFF	TGTGCCACAAAGGACAGGGGGCGCGACACCGGGGAGCTGTTTTTT
TRBJ2-2	TRBD2	NA	TRBV19	CASSLGLLNTGELFF	TGTGCCAGTAGTTTGGGACTACTGAACACCGGGGAGCTGTTTTTT
TRBJ1-3	NA	NA	TRBV27	CASSFSAGNTIYF	TGTGCCAGCAGTTTCTCGGCTGGAAACACCATATATTTT
TRBJ2-4	TRBD1	NA	TRBV11-2	CASSLSRTGGNIQYF	TGTGCCAGCAGCTTGTCCCGGACAGGGGGCAACATTCAGTACTTC
TRBJ1-4	NA	NA	TRBV10-3	CAISESGGFINEKLFF	TGTGCCATCAGTGAGTCAGGGGGATTCATTAATGAAAAACTGTTTTTT
TRBJ1-6	NA	NA	TRBV3-1/TRBV3-2	CASSQDRAQSPLHF	TGTGCCAGCAGCCAAGACAGGGCGCAATCACCCCTCCACTTT